This record looks at one T cell receptor beta chain sequence and its context. One end of the junction fails to match germline, which may point to a read error. This CDR3 region has 14 residues. The germline gives CDR1 SGHDT, CDR2 YYEEEE. The sample belongs to a study of OX40 agonist ivuxolimab in advanced cancers. Overall study context: Subjects had a mean age of around 63 years, with a range of roughly 20 to 79; almost 85% were male.

Sequenced by immunoSEQ multiplex PCR; TCRdb stores in-frame clones only, minus some. The sample shows 60,000 or so clones, less than 90% of them seen only once. The rearrangement joins TRBV5-6 to TRBJ2-1; 8 bases agree with TRBD2. The TCR originated in an adult with an advanced solid tumor such as melanoma, head and neck, liver or kidney cancer. Sequencing was performed on CD4+ or CD8+ T cells sorted from blood, taken in a trial of the OX40 agonist ivuxolimab. CDR3 nucleotide sequence: TGTGCCAGCAGCTTTTTCCTTTCATGGACTAGCAGTGTCTTC. It yields the protein CASSFFLSWTSSVF.